A single sample gave rise to the 19 T cell receptor beta chains below, sequenced in a study of CD4 and CD8 cells across lung adenocarcinoma regions. TCRdb called the PCR reads again in MiXCR, with one record for every CDR3 protein. The sample has several thousand distinct CDR3 sequences, 56% seen once. Sequenced input: CD4+ T cells from the center of a lung tumor. Source of these receptors: a female donor with lung adenocarcinoma. The CD4 and CD8 labels of this study may be unreliable.

This clonotype appeared a few times. The chain combines TRBV30 with TRBJ1-1; 11 bases match TRBD1. J lost 11 bases, V lost 5 bases, and 10 bases had no gene match. The CDR3 sequence is 13 residues long. Germline CDR1 GTSNPN, CDR2 SVGIG (reference sequence). CDR3 region: CAWRDRGDPWAFF. CDR3 coding DNA: TGTGCCTGGCGGGACAGGGGGGACCCATGGGCTTTCTTT.

This clonotype was seen ten or more times. CDR3 DNA: TGCGCCAGCAGCCCCCGTGAAGGGGCCGGACGAGACCCGCAGACCCAGTACTTC. Protein product: CASSPREGAGRDPQTQYF. This chain joins TRBV4-1 and TRBJ2-5; possibly TRBD1 for D (5 bases). CDR3 length: 18 residues. CDR1 and CDR2 (germline): MGHRA, YSYEKL. V lost 4 bases to trimming and J lost 6 bases, with 27 bases between them.

With regard to this clonotype: Its ends do not fully match the called genes, so a read error is possible. The chain combines TRBV27 with TRBJ2-1, with D perhaps TRBD2 (7 bases). CDR1 is MNHEY, CDR2 SMNVEV, per germline (reference sequence). CDR3 length equals 17 residues. CDR3 sequence (DNA): TGTGCCAGCAGTTTGGGGTTCGGGGGGCGTGGCGCAGAGACCCAGTATTTC. Its protein product is CASSLGFGGRGAETQYF.

This rearrangement joins TRBV7-2 to TRBJ2-1; 7 bases fit TRBD1. The DNA end lines up better with TRBJ2-5; the J call may be wrong. CDR1 is SGHTA and CDR2 is FQGNSA in the germline V gene. This CDR3 has 14 residues. CDR3 sequence (DNA): TGTGCCAGCAGCTTGGGACAGATCCAAGAGACCCAGTACTTC. Translated, it gives CASSLGQIQETQYF.

This clonotype was picked up many times. The rearrangement joins TRBV28 to TRBJ2-1, with 11 nucleotides matching TRBD2. TRBJ2-7 matches the DNA end more closely, so the J call is doubtful. There are 13 residues in the CDR3. Per the germline V gene, CDR1 is MDHEN and CDR2 is SYDVKM. CDR3 sequence reads: CASSLGTSGEQYF. CDR3 DNA: TGTGCCAGCAGTTTGGGGACTAGCGGTGAGCAGTACTTC.

This clonotype was recorded at least ten times. The chain is built from TRBV6-5 and TRBJ1-1; 8 bases align to TRBD1. The germline V gene encodes CDR1 MNHEY and CDR2 SVGAGI. The CDR3 covers 14 residues. The V and J ends lost 8 bases and 1 base, in that order; junction bases with no gene match: 6. The CDR3 sequence: CASGSTGENTEAFF. The CDR3 DNA reads as TGTGCCAGCGGGTCGACAGGGGAGAACACTGAAGCTTTCTTT.

This clonotype is large by share. The chain combines TRBV6-1 with TRBJ2-5; D may be TRBD2 (5 bases). The V gene's germline CDR1 is MNHNS and CDR2 SASEGT. V lost 1 base and J lost 10, with 22 bases in between. The CDR3 extends over 16 amino acids. CDR3 amino acids: CASSEGGTANRAGQYF. The CDR3 DNA reads as TGTGCCAGCAGTGAAGGGGGAACAGCTAATCGGGCGGGCCAGTACTTC.

By share of the sample, this clonotype is medium-sized. The chain recombines TRBV10-2 with TRBJ2-1; 13 positions agree with TRBD2. The germline gives CDR1 WSHSY, CDR2 SAAADI. This CDR3 has 20 amino acids. V gave up 3 bases and J gave up 0 bases; unmatched junction bases: 11. The CDR3 region is CASSERGLAGVRSSYNEQFF. Written as DNA, the CDR3 is TGCGCCAGCAGTGAACGCGGACTAGCGGGAGTAAGGAGCTCCTACAATGAGCAGTTCTTC.

This clonotype appeared once. One end of the junction does not line up with germline, which may come from a read error. This chain uses TRBV6-1 with TRBJ2-4; 9 bases align to TRBD2. The germline V gene encodes CDR1 MNHNS and CDR2 SASEGT. CDR3 size: 12 residues. The CDR3 DNA is TGTGCCAGCAGTGAATATGCGGGAGGGCTGGTCTTC. Amino acid sequence: CASSEYAGGLVF.

The V gene is TRBV6-1, the J gene TRBJ2-1; D remains unclear. Germline V gene lookup returns CDR1 MNHNS and CDR2 SASEGT. The CDR3 runs 15 residues. Deletions cut 7 bases from V and 7 bases from J, with 20 bases between. CDR3 amino acids: CASTAYPTNYNEQFF. As DNA, the CDR3 is TGTGCCAGCACGGCGTACCCAACAAATTATAATGAGCAGTTCTTC.

This clonotype is medium-sized within its sample. This sequence joins TRBV7-2 and TRBJ2-1; weak D call: TRBD2 (5 bases). This CDR3 has 15 residues. The germline CDR1 and CDR2 sequences are SGHTA and FQGNSA. Trimming cost V 2 bases and J 4 bases, with 12 bases left between them. DNA of the CDR3: TGTGCCAGCAGCTTATTAGGGAGAGATTACAATGAGCAGTTCTTC. Protein sequence: CASSLLGRDYNEQFF.

This clonotype showed up just a few times. The chain joins TRBV9 to TRBJ2-5; D tentatively fits TRBD1 or TRBD2 (5 bases each). The CDR3 spans 14 residues. From germline, CDR1 is SGDLS and CDR2 YYNGEE. The V gene lost 5 bases and the J gene lost 5 bases, with 16 bases spanning the gap. The CDR3 DNA is TGTGCCAGCAGTTCCGGGGCAGTAGGCGAGACCCAGTACTTC. Translating it yields CASSSGAVGETQYF.

With regard to this clonotype: This may stem from a read error, because a much larger clone lies one nucleotide away. V gene TRBV11-1 combines with J gene TRBJ2-1; D not certain. Judging by the DNA end, TRBJ2-7 fits better; the J call may be wrong. The CDR3 is 13 amino acids. Germline V gene sequence: CDR1 SGHAT, CDR2 FQDESV (reference sequence). DNA of the CDR3: TGTGCCAGCAGCGACTCAGCCTACAATGAGCAGTACTTC. As protein: CASSDSAYNEQYF.

This clonotype was counted between two and nine times. This chain joins TRBV6-1 and TRBJ2-5; 7 positions match TRBD2. With 6 bases clipped from V and 4 bases from J, the junction kept 17 bases outside the gene matches. This CDR3 region has 17 residues. From germline, CDR1 is MNHNS and CDR2 SASEGT. The CDR3 coding sequence is TGTGCCAGCAGAGGCCCCATATGGGCGGGAGTGGTAGAGACCCAGTACTTC. Protein: CASRGPIWAGVVETQYF.

Regarding this clonotype: The junction shows a germline mismatch at one end, possibly a read error. CDR3 nucleotides: TGTGCCAGCAGTTATGGTGCGAAGACCGGGGAGCAGTTTTTT. Its protein product is CASSYGAKTGEQFF. The chain links TRBV6-5 to TRBJ2-1; weak D call: TRBD2 (5 bases). CDR1 and CDR2 (germline): MNHEY, SVGAGI. The CDR3 contains 14 residues.

The rearrangement links TRBV6-1 to TRBJ2-3, with no clear D. CDR1 is MNHNS and CDR2 is SASEGT in the germline V gene. The CDR3 consists of 15 residues. V gave up 2 bases and J gave up 2 bases, with 11 bases separating them. The CDR3 region is CASSERSGYTDTQYF. The CDR3 region has the DNA TGTGCCAGCAGTGAACGGTCAGGATACACAGATACGCAGTATTTT.

V is TRBV6-5 and J is TRBJ2-3; 7 bases line up with TRBD1. The CDR3 runs 14 residues. CDR1 is MNHEY and CDR2 is SVGAGI in the germline V gene. V was clipped by 6 bases and J by 1 base; unmatched bases: 4. The CDR3 DNA sequence: TGTGCCAGCAGACTCGGGACAGGCACAGATACGCAGTATTTT. Residues: CASRLGTGTDTQYF.

In the case of this clonotype: One junction end disagrees with the germline gene, perhaps due to a read error. The J gene is TRBJ2-4, the V gene TRBV6-8; D assignment may be TRBD1 or TRBD2 (7 bases each). CDR1 is MNHGY, CDR2 SAAAGT, per germline. The CDR3 is 14 residues long. CDR3 sequence (DNA): TGTGCCGGCAGGGGGGAGGGAGACAAAGATACGCAGTATTTC. Translation gives CAGRGEGDKDTQYF.

This clonotype is termed large. The chain combines TRBV4-1 with TRBJ2-3; 10 positions match TRBD2. Germline lookup yields CDR1 MGHRA and CDR2 YSYEKL. The V and J ends lost 6 bases and 0 bases, in that order; junction bases with no gene match: 3. The length of the CDR3 is 15 residues. CDR3 protein: CASSEAGGSTDTQYF. In nucleotides, the CDR3 is TGCGCCAGCAGTGAAGCGGGAGGGAGCACAGATACGCAGTATTTT.